These 22 T cell receptor beta chains share one sample of origin, sequenced in a study of OX40 agonist ivuxolimab in advanced cancers. Clones were read by immunoSEQ multiplex PCR, and TCRdb kept only the in-frame ones, dropping some. Seen here are about 100,000 clones, approximately 89% observed once, and the top ten hold roughly 0.56%. Specimen: CD4+ or CD8+ T cells sorted from blood, collected in a trial of the OX40 agonist ivuxolimab. These receptors all come from an adult with an advanced solid tumor such as melanoma, head and neck, liver or kidney cancer.

Note on this clone: At one end, the junction sequence differs from germline, possibly due to a read error. V usage is TRBV28 and J usage is TRBJ2-3, with 13 bases matching TRBD2. The germline gives CDR1 MDHEN, CDR2 SYDVKM. This CDR3 region has 18 residues. The CDR3: CASSFPGLAGVNTDTRYF. The CDR3 nucleotides read TGTGCCAGCAGTTTTCCCGGACTAGCGGGAGTGAACACAGATACGCGGTATTTT.

In DNA, the CDR3 is TGCGCCAGCAGCTTGGGGTCGGGACAGCTAGATGCCTACACCTTC. Amino acid sequence: CASSLGSGQLDAYTF. The chain has TRBV5-1 and TRBJ1-2; 7 nucleotides align to TRBD1. Germline lookup yields CDR1 SGHRS and CDR2 YFSETQ. J lost 10 bases, V lost 0 bases, and 12 bases had no gene match. This CDR3 comprises 15 residues.

The rearrangement joins TRBV30 to TRBJ2-5, with 10 bases that match TRBD1. CDR3 length: 13 amino acids. The germline V gene has CDR1 GTSNPN and CDR2 SVGIG (reference sequence). After removal of 7 bases from V and 4 bases from J, the junction contained 6 bases not matched to a gene. CDR3 sequence reads: CAFDRGLGETQYF. In DNA, the CDR3 is TGTGCCTTCGACAGGGGGCTGGGAGAGACCCAGTACTTC. The variable domain in full, with the rest retrieved from reference TRBV30 and TRBJ2-5, is SQTIHQWPATLVQPVGSPLSLECTVEGTSNPNLYWYRQAAGRGLQLLFYSVGIGQISSEVPQNLSASRPQDRQFILSSKKLLLSDSGFYLCAFDRGLGETQYFGPGTRLLVL.

This rearrangement joins TRBV7-3 to TRBJ1-5; D might be TRBD1 (5 bases). The V end was cut by 5 bases, the J end by 11 bases, with 16 bases between. CDR1 is SGHTA, CDR2 FQGTGA, per germline. The length of the CDR3 is 13 residues. CDR3 DNA: TGTGCCAGCAGCCCAGAGGCAGGGTCGGCCCAGCATTTT. It yields the protein CASSPEAGSAQHF.

This rearrangement joins TRBV5-1 to TRBJ1-5; tentatively, D is TRBD1 (5 bases). Germline CDR1 SGHRS, CDR2 YFSETQ. The CDR3 runs 13 residues. Trimming cost V 0 bases and J 9 bases, with 10 bases left between them. The CDR3 is CASSLEGGGPQHF. The CDR3 DNA reads TGCGCCAGCAGCTTGGAAGGCGGGGGGCCCCAGCATTTT.

This clone showed up just once. V gene TRBV5-4 combines with J gene TRBJ1-4; D remains ambiguous. This CDR3 has 15 amino acids. V lost 4 bases and J 0 bases, leaving 10 bases between the germline ends. Germline V gives CDR1 SGHNT, CDR2 YYREEE (reference sequence). The CDR3 DNA sequence: TGTGCCAGCAGCCCTGACACCGCAACTAATGAAAAACTGTTTTTT. Translation gives CASSPDTATNEKLFF.

The J gene is TRBJ2-2, the V gene TRBV5-4; D tentatively fits TRBD1 or TRBD2 (5 bases each). Germline CDR1 SGHNT, CDR2 YYREEE (reference sequence). Trimming pared 0 bases from V and 6 bases from J, leaving 12 bases between. The CDR3 loop spans 15 amino acids. The CDR3: CASSLAGRDPGELFF. The DNA of the CDR3 is TGTGCCAGCAGCTTGGCAGGCAGGGACCCCGGGGAGCTGTTTTTT.

The J gene is TRBJ1-4, the V gene TRBV5-1; no firm D call. Germline CDR1 reads SGHRS; CDR2 reads YFSETQ. Trimming stripped 2 bases from V and 1 base from J, with 3 bases between. This CDR3 contains 13 residues. The CDR3 DNA follows: TGCGCCAGCAGCTTAGGAACTAATGAAAAACTGTTTTTT. It is translated as CASSLGTNEKLFF.

V is TRBV2 and J is TRBJ2-1, with 8 bases identical to TRBD2. Germline CDR1 reads SNHLY; CDR2 reads FYNNEI. The CDR3 is 18 amino acids. V lost 2 bases, J lost 2 bases, and 11 bases stayed unmatched. The CDR3 bases are TGTGCCAGCAGTGAATGGGGGGTTGGTAGCGGGGCCTACAATGAGCAGTTCTTC. The encoded protein is CASSEWGVGSGAYNEQFF.

This chain joins TRBV4-1 and TRBJ2-7; 10 bases line up with TRBD1. CDR1 and CDR2 from the germline V gene are MGHRA and YSYEKL. This CDR3 has 18 residues. After removal of 2 bases from V and 0 bases from J, the junction contained 10 bases not matched to a gene. CDR3 sequence reads: CASSQTIIRQGASYEQYF. In DNA, the CDR3 is TGCGCCAGCAGCCAAACAATCATAAGACAGGGGGCCTCCTACGAGCAGTACTTC.

The genes are TRBV6-6 and TRBJ2-2; 8 bases match TRBD1. The junction had 5 bases not matched to a gene; V was cut back by 7 bases and J by 4 bases. The CDR3 extends over 14 amino acids. Germline CDR1 MNHNY, CDR2 SVGAGI (reference sequence). In DNA form, the CDR3 reads TGTGCCAGCAAGGACAGGGTGGGCACCGGGGAGCTGTTTTTT. This encodes CASKDRVGTGELFF.

CDR3 nucleotides: TGTGCCACCAGCGGTGGGGGGCAGGGCAATGAGCAGTTCTTC. It yields the protein CATSGGGQGNEQFF. This chain uses TRBV15 with TRBJ2-1; D may be TRBD1 or TRBD2 (6 bases each). V was pared by 5 bases and J by 6 bases, with 14 bases between. The CDR3 has 14 amino acids. Germline values: CDR1 LNHNV, CDR2 YYDKDF (reference sequence).

Concerning this clone itself: The sample carries other DNA sequences with the same CDR3. The chain joins TRBV30 to TRBJ1-3; D unresolved. This CDR3 contains 15 residues. From germline, CDR1 is GTSNPN and CDR2 SVGIG (reference sequence). The V end lost 0 bases, the J end lost 0 bases, and 9 bases lay between the germline ends. The CDR3 DNA reads as TGTGCCTGGAGTGTAGGAGCTAACTCTGGAAACACCATATATTTT. It translates to CAWSVGANSGNTIYF.

The chain uses TRBV11-3 and TRBJ1-1; D remains unclear. The length of the CDR3 is 14 residues. Trimming removed 1 base from V and 5 bases from J, with 11 bases in between. Germline V gene sequence: CDR1 SGHNT, CDR2 YENEEA. CDR3 coding DNA: TGTGCCAGCAGCTTAGTGTTACGGCAGACTGAAGCTTTCTTT. Its protein is CASSLVLRQTEAFF.

V usage is TRBV19 and J usage is TRBJ1-5; D ambiguous. Germline V lookup: CDR1 LNHDA, CDR2 SQIVND (reference sequence). Trimming left V 3 bases short and J 2 bases short, with 17 bases between. The CDR3 runs to 17 residues. The CDR3 DNA is TGTGCCAGTAGTATTTGGTCTGGTTCATCGGGCAATCAGCCCCAGCATTTT. Translating gives CASSIWSGSSGNQPQHF.

The chain carries TRBV18 and TRBJ2-1, with D tentatively TRBD2 (5 bases). The CDR3 loop spans 15 amino acids. V dropped 2 bases and J dropped 5 bases, with 13 bases sitting between them. Germline V CDR1 and CDR2: KGHSH, LQKENI. The CDR3 coding sequence is TGTGCCAGCTCACCATCCCCGGGAAACCACAATGAGCAGTTCTTC. Translation: CASSPSPGNHNEQFF.

V gene TRBV5-1 combines with J gene TRBJ2-3, with TRBD2 matching over 12 bases. V trimming: 7 bases; J trimming: 4 bases; junction bases outside the gene matches: 4. The CDR3 is made up of 14 amino acids. Looked up from germline, CDR1 is SGHRS and CDR2 is YFSETQ. The CDR3 sequence is CASGSSGRADTQYF. As DNA, the CDR3 is TGCGCCAGCGGGTCTAGCGGGAGGGCAGATACGCAGTATTTT.

This chain uses TRBV10-3 with TRBJ1-5; D call uncertain. V dropped 10 bases and J dropped 5 bases, with 12 bases sitting between them. The CDR3 is 12 residues long. Germline values: CDR1 ENHRY, CDR2 SYGVKD. CDR3 sequence: CATAGGDQPQHF. The CDR3 nucleotides are TGTGCCACTGCCGGAGGAGATCAGCCCCAGCATTTT.

This chain connects TRBV9 to TRBJ2-3; perhaps TRBD2 as D (6 bases). CDR1 and CDR2 from the germline V gene are SGDLS and YYNGEE. This CDR3 is built from 17 residues. V was trimmed by 3 bases and J by 2 bases, leaving 19 bases between them. The CDR3 here is CASSARSGGTFTDTQYF. As DNA, the CDR3 is TGTGCCAGCAGCGCCCGTAGCGGCGGGACGTTCACAGATACGCAGTATTTT. Supplemented by reference TRBV9 and TRBJ2-3, the full variable domain reads DSGVTQTPKHLITATGQRVTLRCSPRSGDLSVYWYQQSLDQGLQFLIQYYNGEERAKGNILERFSAQQFPDLHSELNLSSLELGDSALYFCASSARSGGTFTDTQYFGPGTRLTVL.

The chain carries TRBV6-5 and TRBJ2-7; TRBD2 aligns across 12 bases. CDR3 length: 16 residues. CDR1 is MNHEY and CDR2 is SVGAGI in the germline V gene. With V trimmed by 3 bases and J by 5 bases, 8 bases remained unmatched. CDR3 protein: CASSYLAGGPAHEQYF. CDR3 nucleotides: TGTGCCAGCAGTTATCTAGCGGGAGGGCCGGCCCACGAGCAGTACTTC.

In DNA, the CDR3 is TGTGCCAGCAGCTCCAAGGGCGCAACCTACAATGAGCAGTTCTTC. Translated: CASSSKGATYNEQFF. The chain employs TRBV5-4 and TRBJ2-1; D unclear. The CDR3 sequence is 15 residues long. The germline V gene has CDR1 SGHNT and CDR2 YYREEE (reference sequence). Trimming left V 3 bases short and J 2 bases short, with 12 bases between.

The J gene is TRBJ1-1, the V gene TRBV27; 7 bases map to TRBD1. The CDR3 is 14 residues long. The J segment lost 5 bases and the V segment lost 5 bases, leaving 8 bases of the junction unmatched. Per the germline V gene, CDR1 is MNHEY and CDR2 is SMNVEV (reference sequence). CDR3 sequence reads: CASSRTGEGTEAFF. For the CDR3, the DNA is TGTGCCAGCAGTCGCACAGGGGAAGGGACTGAAGCTTTCTTT.